This section outlines one TCR beta chain sequence together with its context. As yet, its antigen is unknown. This CDR3 spans 15 amino acids. V lost 2 bases, J lost 4 bases, and 6 bases stayed unmatched. The germline V gene encodes CDR1 MDHEN and CDR2 SYDVKM. The data were produced by immunoSEQ multiplex PCR, yet TCRdb's version contains in-frame clones alone and is incomplete. The data contain under 50,000 clones, 94% of them singletons. This sample is part of a study of cytomegalovirus exposure and HLA in healthy donors. Overall study results and limits: Across donors, most TCRs were seen rarely, yet some public ones were widespread. According to a subsequent analysis, TCR clusters identified in the first cohort showed a tendency to co-occur across the roughly 120 validation repertoires. Reported results showed that the classifier diagnosed cytomegalovirus status with high specificity and sensitivity.

The donors were in the approximately 120-subject validation cohort, distinct from the roughly 700-subject first cohort. This sequence originates from a woman aged 18-30 years in good health and CMV-seropositive. The chain is built from TRBV28 and TRBJ2-3; 7 bases are shared with TRBD2. Sequenced material: PBMCs. CDR3 sequence: CASSLNGLDSDTQYF. CDR3 nucleotides: TGTGCCAGCAGTTTAAACGGACTAGATTCAGATACGCAGTATTTT.